Each of the 23 T cell receptor beta chains below was sequenced from the same sample in a study of Ad26.COV2.S vaccination and SARS-CoV-2 variants. This table comes from immunoSEQ multiplex PCR, and its TCRdb copy is limited to in-frame clones, with some not included. The data hold about half a million clones, with roughly nine tenths observed a single time. Treatment here: roughly 18 received Ad26.COV2.S at low or high dose, single or two shots; five or six received placebo; per-sample allocation not given. The samples were gathered on day 63 after the first injection of vaccine or placebo. The sample here was peripheral blood, taken in a trial of Ad26.COV2.S vaccine versus placebo. The receptors stem from a person between 18 and 65 years old who received the Ad26.COV2.S COVID-19 vaccine or a placebo.

This clone was detected once. The V call is TRBV13, the J call TRBJ1-5; D might be TRBD1 (5 bases). The germline V gene encodes CDR1 PRHDT and CDR2 FYEKMQ (reference sequence). This CDR3 region has 14 residues. V was clipped by 5 bases and J by 3 bases, with 11 bases between them. The CDR3 spells CASSLGTSNQPQHF. The CDR3 nucleotides read TGTGCCAGCAGCCTCGGGACGTCCAATCAGCCCCAGCATTTT.

The chain joins TRBV10-3 to TRBJ1-1; 10 nucleotides align to TRBD1. CDR1 and CDR2 (germline): ENHRY, SYGVKD. The V segment lost 10 bases and the J segment 5 bases; nucleotides outside the gene matches: 7. The CDR3 is 13 amino acids. CDR3 bases: TGTGCCACAAGACAGGGGGCGGGGACTGAAGCTTTCTTT. Residues: CATRQGAGTEAFF.

This chain joins TRBV6-6 and TRBJ2-7, with 12 bases fitting TRBD2. This CDR3 has 21 amino acids. J lost 0 bases, V lost 6 bases, and 21 bases had no gene match. The germline V gene encodes CDR1 MNHNY and CDR2 SVGAGI (reference sequence). This chain's CDR3 is CASSTKTGSTSSGRASYEQYF. The CDR3 DNA reads TGTGCCAGCAGCACTAAGACAGGGTCAACTTCTAGCGGGAGGGCCTCCTACGAGCAGTACTTC.

The chain combines TRBV24-1 with TRBJ2-3; D ambiguous. The V and J ends lost 5 bases and 2 bases respectively, with 7 bases between them. CDR3 length: 13 amino acids. The germline V gene has CDR1 KGHDR and CDR2 SFDVKD. CDR3 sequence reads: CATSGTYTDTQYF. CDR3 DNA sequence: TGTGCCACCAGTGGCACATACACAGATACGCAGTATTTT.

The CDR3 coding sequence is TGCGCCAGCAGCCAAGGGGCCGGAGCTTTCTTT. This codes for CASSQGAGAFF. The rearrangement links TRBV4-1 to TRBJ1-1; no reliable D call. This CDR3 region has 11 residues. Trimming removed 1 base at V and 10 bases at J, with 7 bases between. Germline-derived CDR1 and CDR2 are MGHRA and YSYEKL.

The genes are TRBV27 and TRBJ1-1; D unclear. The CDR3 totals 14 residues. CDR1 and CDR2 from the germline V gene are MNHEY and SMNVEV (reference sequence). V was shortened by 5 bases and J by 0 bases, with 10 bases between the two germline ends. This CDR3 is CASSPTAVNTEAFF. The CDR3, as DNA: TGTGCCAGCAGTCCCACGGCGGTGAACACTGAAGCTTTCTTT.

Regarding this clone: The sample carries other DNA sequences with the same CDR3. The chain has TRBV6-5 and TRBJ2-3; no clear D gene. The germline gives CDR1 MNHEY, CDR2 SVGAGI. V lost 6 bases and J 0 bases, leaving 10 bases between the germline ends. This CDR3 has 14 amino acids. CDR3 amino acids: CASRRLGSTDTQYF. CDR3 coding DNA: TGTGCCAGCAGGAGACTCGGTAGCACAGATACGCAGTATTTT.

The CDR3 nucleotides are TGTGCCAGCAGCTGGACTAATCGAGAGACCCAGTACTTC. Its protein is CASSWTNRETQYF. The V call is TRBV5-5, the J call TRBJ2-5, with D possibly TRBD2 on 6 matching bases. The CDR3 contains 13 residues. The germline V gene has CDR1 SGHKS and CDR2 YYEKEE (reference sequence). V was clipped by 3 bases and J by 4 bases, with 10 bases between them.

This clone was counted between two and nine times. The genes are TRBV28 and TRBJ1-1; TRBD1 matches at 10 bases. The germline V gene encodes CDR1 MDHEN and CDR2 SYDVKM. The CDR3 loop spans 15 amino acids. Trimming at V came to 9 bases and at J to 2 bases, leaving 9 bases not matched to a gene. The CDR3 is CASRQGAKGNTEAFF. The DNA of the CDR3 is TGTGCCAGTAGACAGGGGGCGAAGGGAAACACTGAAGCTTTCTTT.

V usage is TRBV5-1 and J usage is TRBJ2-7; D uncertain. V was cut by 2 bases and J by 0 bases, with 12 bases left in between. The CDR3 consists of 15 residues. CDR1 and CDR2 from the germline V gene are SGHRS and YFSETQ. DNA for the CDR3: TGCGCCAGCAGCTTCCAGACTGGAAACTCCTACGAGCAGTACTTC. Translating it yields CASSFQTGNSYEQYF.

The rearrangement uses TRBV7-9 and TRBJ2-5, with TRBD1 identical over 7 bases. V shed 1 base and J 5 bases; nucleotides not matched to a gene: 4. From germline, CDR1 is SEHNR and CDR2 FQNEAQ (reference sequence). There are 14 residues in the CDR3. This CDR3 is CASSLGQGVETQYF. CDR3 bases: TGTGCCAGCAGCTTAGGGCAGGGGGTCGAGACCCAGTACTTC. Based on the CDR3 plus reference TRBV7-9 and TRBJ2-5, the full variable domain is DTGVSQNPRHKITKRGQNVTFRCDPISEHNRLYWYRQTLGQGPEFLTYFQNEAQLEKSRLLSDRFSAERPKGSFSTLEIQRTEQGDSAMYLCASSLGQGVETQYFGPGTRLLVL.

This chain joins TRBV7-9 and TRBJ1-4, with 10 bases that match TRBD1. The CDR3 has 16 amino acids. The V gene's germline CDR1 is SEHNR and CDR2 FQNEAQ (reference sequence). Trimming removed 3 bases from V and 7 bases from J; junction bases left unmatched: 8. The CDR3 is CASSFIRDRGSEKLFF. CDR3 nucleotide sequence: TGTGCCAGCAGCTTTATCCGGGACAGGGGTTCTGAAAAACTGTTTTTT. The whole variable domain, filled in from reference TRBV7-9 and TRBJ1-4, reads DTGVSQNPRHKITKRGQNVTFRCDPISEHNRLYWYRQTLGQGPEFLTYFQNEAQLEKSRLLSDRFSAERPKGSFSTLEIQRTEQGDSAMYLCASSFIRDRGSEKLFFGSGTQLSVL.

The chain uses TRBV6-5 and TRBJ2-1, with TRBD2 matching 7 bases. J gave up 1 base and V 5 bases, and 5 bases lay outside the gene matches. This CDR3 region has 15 residues. CDR1 is MNHEY and CDR2 is SVGAGI in the germline V gene. In DNA form, the CDR3 reads TGTGCCAGCAGTCGCAGCGGGACTTCCTACAATGAGCAGTTCTTC. It specifies CASSRSGTSYNEQFF.

The rearrangement uses TRBV6-5 and TRBJ2-6, with unresolved D. CDR1 and CDR2 (germline): MNHEY, SVGAGI. The V end lost 2 bases, the J end lost 3 bases, and 8 bases lay between the germline ends. The CDR3 length is 15 residues. The CDR3 spells CASSYPPLGANVLTF. DNA for the CDR3: TGTGCCAGCAGTTACCCCCCACTTGGGGCCAACGTCCTGACTTTC.

The rearrangement joins TRBV7-8 to TRBJ2-7, with 7 bases fitting TRBD2. The germline V gene encodes CDR1 SGHVS and CDR2 FQNEAQ. The CDR3 totals 14 residues. With 0 bases clipped from V and 3 bases from J, the junction kept 2 bases outside the gene matches. Written as DNA, the CDR3 is TGTGCCAGCAGCTTAGCAAGCGGGATCTACGAGCAGTACTTC. As protein: CASSLASGIYEQYF.

This chain uses TRBV16 with TRBJ2-1, with a weak D call TRBD2 (6 bases). Per germline, CDR1 KGHSY and CDR2 FQNENV. The CDR3 contains 15 residues. Trimming left V 0 bases short and J 2 bases short, with 8 bases between. The CDR3 coding sequence is TGTGCCAGCAGCCAATCGGGGGGAACCTACAATGAGCAGTTCTTC. This sequence encodes CASSQSGGTYNEQFF.

The chain couples TRBV4-3 to TRBJ2-7; 7 bases match TRBD1. V lost 0 bases and J lost 6; bases outside the gene matches: 8. Germline V CDR1 and CDR2: LGHNA, YSLEER. The CDR3 extends over 15 amino acids. The CDR3 DNA sequence: TGCGCCAGCAGCCAAGATGACAGGGTCTCAGGCGAGCAGTACTTC. Translated: CASSQDDRVSGEQYF.

V is TRBV4-1 and J is TRBJ2-2; 12 bases match TRBD2. The germline gives CDR1 MGHRA, CDR2 YSYEKL. V trimming: 3 bases; J trimming: 7 bases; junction bases outside the gene matches: 3. The CDR3 loop spans 15 amino acids. The CDR3 region has the DNA TGCGCCAGCAGCCACCGACTAGCGGGAGACGGGGAGCTGTTTTTT. This translates into CASSHRLAGDGELFF.

A word on this clone: Other nucleotide sequences from this sample produce the same CDR3. The chain links TRBV5-1 to TRBJ2-7, with a weak D call TRBD1 (6 bases). V shed 3 bases and J shed 7 bases, with 11 bases lying between them. CDR1 SGHRS and CDR2 YFSETQ come from the germline V gene. The CDR3 sequence is 12 residues long. CDR3 in amino acids: CASSSQGYEQYF. CDR3 coding DNA: TGCGCCAGCAGCTCACAGGGTTATGAGCAGTACTTC.

V is TRBV2 and J is TRBJ1-3; D uncertain. The CDR3 has 14 residues. CDR1 is SNHLY and CDR2 is FYNNEI in the germline V gene. Trimming pared 7 bases from V and 0 bases from J, leaving 10 bases between. The CDR3 DNA reads as TGTGCCAGCAATACAGCGAGCTCTGGAAACACCATATATTTT. Translation gives CASNTASSGNTIYF.

V is TRBV24-1 and J is TRBJ2-5; D perhaps matches TRBD2 (7 bases). CDR3 length: 16 amino acids. Germline V gene lookup returns CDR1 KGHDR and CDR2 SFDVKD. V was cut by 2 bases and J by 2 bases, with 14 bases left in between. The CDR3 here is CATSDWRGGGQETQYF. The CDR3 DNA follows: TGTGCCACCAGTGATTGGAGGGGAGGGGGGCAAGAGACCCAGTACTTC.

This chain links TRBV18 with TRBJ2-3; D uncertain. Germline CDR1 is KGHSH and CDR2 is LQKENI. V lost 3 bases and J 6 bases, leaving 10 bases between the germline ends. The CDR3 length is 13 residues. The CDR3 DNA reads as TGTGCCAGCTCACCCCTATCGTCGGATACGCAGTATTTT. This sequence encodes CASSPLSSDTQYF.

This sequence joins TRBV12-3 or TRBV12-4 and TRBJ1-2, with D uncertain. CDR3 length: 12 amino acids. Deletions cut 4 bases from V and 2 bases from J, with 5 bases between. CDR3 DNA: TGTGCCAGCAGTTCTTTAAACTATGGCTACACCTTC. It translates to CASSSLNYGYTF.